These T cell receptor beta chains were read from a single sample in a study of blood T cell repertoires in COVID-19. TCRdb's table, derived via immunoSEQ multiplex PCR, lists solely in-frame clones and lacks some. The sample consists of approximately 230,000 clones, about 79% of them appearing once. Sequenced: peripheral blood. The source of these receptors is a man aged 80 or over with acute or convalescent COVID-19. Each CDR3 is given with its conserved first and last residue. Each record gives: J gene, clone size, V gene, D gene, CDR3 protein, CDR3 DNA. D genes are given only for firm matches. Clone sizes are given selectively: once, few, many, or a class where the clone is expanded.

>TRBJ2-3|NA|TRBV3-1/TRBV3-2|TRBD2
CASSQDKTSGSTDTQYF
TGTGCCAGCAGCCAAGATAAGACTAGCGGGAGCACAGATACGCAGTATTTT
>TRBJ1-2|few|TRBV2|NA
CASSSTTGGYGYTF
TGTGCCAGCAGTTCGACGACAGGCGGCTATGGCTACACCTTC
>TRBJ2-6|NA|TRBV27|NA
CASSLRGGANVLTF
TGTGCCAGCAGTTTACGAGGAGGGGCCAACGTCCTGACTTTC
>TRBJ2-3|NA|TRBV27|TRBD2
CASSLAGGITDTQYF
TGTGCCAGCAGTCTAGCGGGGGGAATTACAGATACGCAGTATTTT
>TRBJ1-2|NA|TRBV6-5|NA
CASSYSRRGGFLGYTF
TGTGCCAGCAGTTACTCGAGAAGGGGCGGATTTCTCGGCTACACCTTC
>TRBJ1-5|NA|TRBV12-3/TRBV12-4|TRBD1
CASRDRGYQPQHF
TGTGCCAGCCGGGACAGGGGGTATCAGCCCCAGCATTTT
>TRBJ1-2|NA|TRBV6-5|NA
CASREAANYGYTF
TGTGCCAGCCGGGAGGCAGCAAACTATGGCTACACCTTC
>TRBJ2-7|NA|TRBV20-1|NA
CSASTGSPYEQYF
TGCAGTGCTAGTACAGGGTCGCCCTACGAGCAGTACTTC
>TRBJ2-1|NA|TRBV6-5|TRBD1
CASSYGQGGQFF
TGTGCCAGCAGTTACGGACAGGGAGGACAGTTCTTC
>TRBJ1-2|NA|TRBV5-1|NA
CASNLSPSEAVGYTF
TGCGCCAGCAACTTGTCCCCTTCGGAAGCGGTTGGCTACACCTTC
>TRBJ1-2|NA|TRBV4-1|NA
CASSQDPTIYYGYTF
TGCGCCAGCAGCCAAGATCCGACAATCTACTATGGCTACACCTTC
>TRBJ2-7|once|TRBV5-1|TRBD1
CASSHNRGSYEQYF
TGCGCCAGCAGCCACAACAGGGGTAGCTACGAGCAGTACTTC
>TRBJ1-4|NA|TRBV5-1|NA
CASSYPSEEKLFF
TGCGCCAGCAGTTATCCTTCAGAAGAAAAACTGTTTTTT
>TRBJ1-5|NA|TRBV11-3|TRBD1
CASSLRMTGGTGSNQPQHF
TGTGCCAGCAGCTTAAGAATGACAGGGGGCACGGGGAGCAATCAGCCCCAGCATTTT
>TRBJ1-5|NA|TRBV10-3|TRBD1
CAISESDRAGNQPQHF
TGTGCCATCAGTGAGTCGGACAGGGCGGGCAATCAGCCCCAGCATTTT
>TRBJ2-1|NA|TRBV28|TRBD2
CASSLYGRAKNNEQFF
TGTGCCAGCAGTTTATACGGGAGGGCCAAAAATAATGAGCAGTTCTTC
>TRBJ2-7|NA|TRBV18|TRBD1
CASSPPGGQGYEQYF
TGTGCCAGCTCACCACCGGGGGGACAGGGCTACGAGCAGTACTTC
>TRBJ2-6|NA|TRBV7-3|NA
CASSSLSKGAGANVLTF
TGTGCCAGCAGCAGCCTAAGTAAGGGGGCTGGGGCCAACGTCCTGACTTTC
>TRBJ1-2|NA|TRBV28|TRBD1
CASSYTGEYGYTF
TGTGCCAGCAGTTATACAGGGGAATATGGCTACACCTTC
>TRBJ2-7|NA|TRBV2|NA
CASSPRLLSYEQYF
TGTGCCAGCAGTCCTAGACTGTTGTCCTACGAGCAGTACTTC
>TRBJ2-2|NA|TRBV7-2|NA
CASSPEWYTGELFF
TGTGCCAGCAGCCCAGAATGGTACACCGGGGAGCTGTTTTTT
>TRBJ2-5|NA|TRBV24-1|NA
CATSDFRDQGGETQYF
TGTGCCACCAGTGATTTCCGTGACCAGGGGGGAGAGACCCAGTACTTC
>TRBJ1-3|NA|TRBV7-6|NA
CASSTRGPRGGNTIYF
TGTGCCAGCAGCACGCGGGGCCCTAGAGGTGGAAACACCATATATTTT
>TRBJ1-2|NA|TRBV7-9|NA
CASSFRGRFSNYGYTF
TGTGCCAGCAGCTTTAGAGGGCGTTTTTCTAACTATGGCTACACCTTC
>TRBJ2-7|NA|TRBV15|TRBD1
CATSREAGGYEQYF
TGTGCCACCAGCAGAGAAGCAGGGGGATACGAGCAGTACTTC
>TRBJ1-6|NA|TRBV11-2|NA
CASSARGVSSYNSPLHF
TGTGCCAGCAGCGCCAGGGGCGTGAGCTCCTATAATTCACCCCTCCACTTT
>TRBJ1-5|NA|TRBV19|NA
CASSTGGGQPQHF
TGTGCCAGTAGTACTGGGGGCGGACAGCCCCAGCATTTT
>TRBJ1-1|NA|TRBV6-4|NA
CASSLQVNTEAFF
TGTGCCAGCAGTTTACAGGTAAACACTGAAGCTTTCTTT
>TRBJ1-2|few|TRBV23-1|NA
CASSQSEDTNYGYTF
TGCGCCAGCAGTCAATCGGAGGATACTAACTATGGCTACACCTTC
>TRBJ1-6|NA|TRBV28|NA
CASSTTGRGSYNSPLHF
TGTGCCAGCAGTACGACAGGTCGGGGCTCCTATAATTCACCCCTCCACTTT
>TRBJ1-4|NA|TRBV4-2|NA
CASSQVGSYNEKLFF
TGTGCCAGCAGCCAAGTTGGGAGTTATAATGAAAAACTGTTTTTT
>TRBJ1-5|once|TRBV24-1|NA
CATSEATGFHF
TGTGCCACCAGTGAAGCGACGGGTTTCCATTTT
>TRBJ2-7|NA|TRBV18|TRBD2
CASSPSLLAGVYEQYF
TGTGCCAGCTCACCAAGTTTGCTAGCGGGGGTTTACGAGCAGTACTTC
>TRBJ2-2|NA|TRBV5-1|NA
CASSLAPTGIGELFF
TGCGCCAGCAGCTTGGCGCCTACAGGGATCGGGGAGCTGTTTTTT
>TRBJ2-3|NA|TRBV5-1|NA
CASSSSGVTDTQYF
TGCGCCAGCAGCTCGTCAGGGGTTACAGATACGCAGTATTTT